The clone carrying this TCR beta chain was seen once. Its antigen remains unidentified. This specimen belongs to a study of a mutant IDH1 vaccine in newly diagnosed glioma. Across the study: Patients had eight vaccinations, in weeks 1, 3, 5, 7, 11, 15, 19 and 23. Treated patients, 62.5% male and roughly 40% female, averaged roughly 40 years of age. Notes on the study in general: Shifts in the top peripheral T cell clonotypes seemed unrelated to pseudoprogression.

CDR1 SGHDT and CDR2 YYEEEE come from the germline V gene. CDR3 length: 15 residues. The junction had 11 bases not matched to a gene; V was cut back by 4 bases and J by 7 bases. Time point meaning: week 5, during vaccination. Doses comprised 300 ug of mutant IDH1 20-mer peptide each, plus topical imiquimod. New WHO grade 3 or 4 astrocytomas that were IDH1-mutant and ATRX-lost had been found in donors. Sequenced by immunoSEQ multiplex PCR; TCRdb stores in-frame clones only, minus some. This sample yields about 38,000 clones, of which more than 75% are seen a single time; around 5.2% belongs to the top ten.

The specimen was PBMCs, collected from a glioma patient whose treatment included an IDH1 peptide vaccine. The chain joins TRBV5-6 to TRBJ2-5; TRBD1 aligns across 9 bases. This clonotype was obtained from a man between 35 and 55 years old with glioma. CDR3 bases: TGTGCCAGCAGCATCTCGGGACAGGGCACGGGGACCCAGTACTTC. It yields the protein CASSISGQGTGTQYF.